This TCR beta chain came from a study of blood T cell repertoires in COVID-19. Study background: PBMCs, B-cell-depleted T cells, or T cells were the source of the cDNA or gDNA that made up the material.

A Seattle source enrolled patients during active infection and followed them longitudinally. The length of the CDR3 is 14 residues. Germline loops: CDR1 LGHDT, CDR2 YNNKEL (reference sequence). The V and J ends lost 4 bases and 10 bases respectively, with 14 bases between them. In the source study's methods: Counts of nucleated cells, estimated from reference gene primer amplification, were obtained. Sequenced by immunoSEQ multiplex PCR; TCRdb stores in-frame clones only, minus some. The V and J calls and clone size come from that table; D and trimming were worked out from the DNA. The table has roughly 320,000 clones, approximately 90% seen once.

The chain employs TRBV3-1 (or the pseudogene TRBV3-2) and TRBJ2-6, with D possibly matching TRBD1 (5 bases). This receptor was identified in a woman in her 50s with COVID-19, enrolled during active disease. Sequencing input: peripheral blood. The CDR3 here is CASSLQGFVNVLTF. For the CDR3, the DNA is TGTGCCAGCAGCCTCCAGGGTTTTGTAAACGTCCTGACTTTC.